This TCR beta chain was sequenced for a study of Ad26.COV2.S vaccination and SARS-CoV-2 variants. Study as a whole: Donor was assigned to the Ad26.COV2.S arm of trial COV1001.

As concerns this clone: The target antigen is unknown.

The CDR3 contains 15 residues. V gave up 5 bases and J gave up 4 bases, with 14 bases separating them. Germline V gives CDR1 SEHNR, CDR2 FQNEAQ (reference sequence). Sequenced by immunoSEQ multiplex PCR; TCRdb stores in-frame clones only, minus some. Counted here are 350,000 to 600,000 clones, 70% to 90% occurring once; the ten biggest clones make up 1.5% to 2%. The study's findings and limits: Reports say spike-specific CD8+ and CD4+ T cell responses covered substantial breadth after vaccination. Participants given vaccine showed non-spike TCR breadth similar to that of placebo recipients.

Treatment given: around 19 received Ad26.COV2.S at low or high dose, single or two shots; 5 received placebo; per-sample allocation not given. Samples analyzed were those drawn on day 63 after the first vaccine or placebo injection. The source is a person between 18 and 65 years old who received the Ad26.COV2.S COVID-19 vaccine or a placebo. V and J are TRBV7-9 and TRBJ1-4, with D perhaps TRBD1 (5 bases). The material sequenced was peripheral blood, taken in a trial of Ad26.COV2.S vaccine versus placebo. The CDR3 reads CASSRTGTLNEKLFF. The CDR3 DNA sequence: TGTGCCAGCAGCAGGACCGGGACCCTTAATGAAAAACTGTTTTTT.